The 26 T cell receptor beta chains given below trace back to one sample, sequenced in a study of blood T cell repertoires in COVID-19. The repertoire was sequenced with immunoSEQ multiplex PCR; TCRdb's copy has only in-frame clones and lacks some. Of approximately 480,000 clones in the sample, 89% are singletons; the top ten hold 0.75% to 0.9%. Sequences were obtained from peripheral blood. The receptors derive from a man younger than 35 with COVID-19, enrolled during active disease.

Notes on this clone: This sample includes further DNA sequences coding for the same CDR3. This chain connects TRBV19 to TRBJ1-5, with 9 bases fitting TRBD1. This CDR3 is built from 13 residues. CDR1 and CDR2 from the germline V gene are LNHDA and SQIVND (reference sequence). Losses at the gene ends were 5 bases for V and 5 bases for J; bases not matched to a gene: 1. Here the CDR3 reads CASSRQGDQPQHF. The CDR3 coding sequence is TGTGCCAGTAGTCGACAGGGGGATCAGCCCCAGCATTTT. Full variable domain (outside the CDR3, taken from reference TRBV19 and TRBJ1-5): DGGITQSPKYLFRKEGQNVTLSCEQNLNHDAMYWYRQDPGQGLRLIYYSQIVNDFQKGDIAEGYSVSREKKESFPLTVTSAQKNPTAFYLCASSRQGDQPQHFGDGTRLSIL.

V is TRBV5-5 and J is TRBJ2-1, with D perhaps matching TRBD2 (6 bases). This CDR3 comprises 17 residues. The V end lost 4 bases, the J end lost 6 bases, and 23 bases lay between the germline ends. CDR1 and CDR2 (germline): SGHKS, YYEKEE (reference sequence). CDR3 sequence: CASSHPGGTSRFNEQFF. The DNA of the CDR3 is TGTGCCAGCAGCCATCCAGGCGGGACTTCCCGTTTCAATGAGCAGTTCTTC.

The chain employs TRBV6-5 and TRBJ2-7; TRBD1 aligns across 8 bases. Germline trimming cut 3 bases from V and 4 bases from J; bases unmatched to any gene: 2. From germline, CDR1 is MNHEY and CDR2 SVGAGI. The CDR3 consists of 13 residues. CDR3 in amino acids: CASSYQGAYEQYF. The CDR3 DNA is TGTGCCAGCAGTTATCAGGGGGCGTACGAGCAGTACTTC.

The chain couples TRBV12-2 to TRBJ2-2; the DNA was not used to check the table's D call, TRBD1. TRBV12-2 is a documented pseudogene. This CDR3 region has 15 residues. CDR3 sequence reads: CASRLGHTNTGELFF. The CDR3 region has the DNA TGTGCAAGTCGCTTGGGGCACACGAACACCGGGGAGCTGTTTTTT.

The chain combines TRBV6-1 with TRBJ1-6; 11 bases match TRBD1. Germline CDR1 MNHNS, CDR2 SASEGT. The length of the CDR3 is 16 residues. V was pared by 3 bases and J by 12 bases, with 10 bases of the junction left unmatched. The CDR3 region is CASSEHGDRGLGPLHF. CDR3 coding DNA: TGTGCCAGCAGTGAGCATGGGGACAGGGGGTTGGGACCCCTCCACTTT.

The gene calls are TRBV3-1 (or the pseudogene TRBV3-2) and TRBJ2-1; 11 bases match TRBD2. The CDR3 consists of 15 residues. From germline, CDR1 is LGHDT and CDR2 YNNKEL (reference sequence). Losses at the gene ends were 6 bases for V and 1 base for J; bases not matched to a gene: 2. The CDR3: CASRLAGASYNEQFF. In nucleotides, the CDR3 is TGTGCCAGCAGACTAGCGGGAGCATCCTACAATGAGCAGTTCTTC.

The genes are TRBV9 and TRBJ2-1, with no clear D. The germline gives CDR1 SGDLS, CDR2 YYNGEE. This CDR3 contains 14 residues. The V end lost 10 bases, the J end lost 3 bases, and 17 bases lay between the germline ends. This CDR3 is CASQTRWVYNEQFF. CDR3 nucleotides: TGTGCCTCCCAAACGCGGTGGGTCTACAATGAGCAGTTCTTC. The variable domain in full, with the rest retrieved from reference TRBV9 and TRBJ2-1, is DSGVTQTPKHLITATGQRVTLRCSPRSGDLSVYWYQQSLDQGLQFLIQYYNGEERAKGNILERFSAQQFPDLHSELNLSSLELGDSALYFCASQTRWVYNEQFFGPGTRLTVL.

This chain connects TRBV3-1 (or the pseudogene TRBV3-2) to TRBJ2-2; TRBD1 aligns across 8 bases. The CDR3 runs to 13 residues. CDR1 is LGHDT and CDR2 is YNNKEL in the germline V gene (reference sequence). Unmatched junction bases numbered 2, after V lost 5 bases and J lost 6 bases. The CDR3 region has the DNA TGTGCCAGCAGCGACAGGGGTGCCGGGGAGCTGTTTTTT. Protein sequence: CASSDRGAGELFF.

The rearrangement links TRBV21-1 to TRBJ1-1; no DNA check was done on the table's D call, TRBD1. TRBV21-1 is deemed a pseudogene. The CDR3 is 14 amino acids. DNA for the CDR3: TGTGCCAGCAGCAAGGACACACCGAACACTGAAGCTTTCTTT. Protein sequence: CASSKDTPNTEAFF.

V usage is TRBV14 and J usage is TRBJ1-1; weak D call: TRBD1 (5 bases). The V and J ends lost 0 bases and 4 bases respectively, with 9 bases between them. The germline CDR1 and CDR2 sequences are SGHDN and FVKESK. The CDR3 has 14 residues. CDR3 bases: TGTGCCAGCAGCCAAGAGCGGGGGAGCACTGAAGCTTTCTTT. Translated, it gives CASSQERGSTEAFF.

Here the CDR3 DNA reads TGTGCCAGCAGCTTTGGAGGGACTAGCGGACCCACAGATACGCAGTATTTT. This sequence encodes CASSFGGTSGPTDTQYF. The chain joins TRBV7-9 to TRBJ2-3; TRBD2 matches 11 bases. This CDR3 comprises 17 residues. Germline CDR1 reads SEHNR; CDR2 reads FQNEAQ (reference sequence). V was clipped by 3 bases and J by 2 bases; unmatched bases: 7.

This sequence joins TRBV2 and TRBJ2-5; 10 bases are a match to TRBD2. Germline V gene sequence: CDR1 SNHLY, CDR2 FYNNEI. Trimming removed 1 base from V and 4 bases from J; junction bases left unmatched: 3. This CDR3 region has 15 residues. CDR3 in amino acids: CASSEGTSGLETQYF. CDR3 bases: TGTGCCAGCAGTGAAGGGACTAGCGGTCTAGAGACCCAGTACTTC.

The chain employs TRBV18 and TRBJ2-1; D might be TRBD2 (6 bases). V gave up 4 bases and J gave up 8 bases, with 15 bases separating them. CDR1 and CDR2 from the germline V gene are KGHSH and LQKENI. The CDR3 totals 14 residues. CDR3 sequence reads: CASSLMTRRDEQFF. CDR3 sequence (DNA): TGTGCCAGCTCACTAATGACTAGGCGGGATGAGCAGTTCTTC.

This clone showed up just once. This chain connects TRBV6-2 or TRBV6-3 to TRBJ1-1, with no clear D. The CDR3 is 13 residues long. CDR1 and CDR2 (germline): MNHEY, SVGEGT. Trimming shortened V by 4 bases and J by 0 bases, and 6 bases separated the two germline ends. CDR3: CASSWSLNTEAFF. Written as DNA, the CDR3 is TGTGCCAGCAGTTGGAGCTTGAACACTGAAGCTTTCTTT.

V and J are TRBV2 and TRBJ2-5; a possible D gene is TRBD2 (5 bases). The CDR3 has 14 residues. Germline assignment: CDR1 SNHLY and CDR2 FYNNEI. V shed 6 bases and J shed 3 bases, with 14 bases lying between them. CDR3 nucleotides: TGTGCCAGCAGCAAAGGGCCGGAGGAAGAGACCCAGTACTTC. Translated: CASSKGPEEETQYF.

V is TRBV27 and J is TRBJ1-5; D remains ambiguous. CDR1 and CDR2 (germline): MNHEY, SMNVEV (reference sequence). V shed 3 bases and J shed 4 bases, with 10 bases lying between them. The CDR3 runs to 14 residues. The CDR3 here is CASSFRFSNQPQHF. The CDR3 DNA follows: TGTGCCAGCAGTTTTAGATTTTCTAATCAGCCCCAGCATTTT.

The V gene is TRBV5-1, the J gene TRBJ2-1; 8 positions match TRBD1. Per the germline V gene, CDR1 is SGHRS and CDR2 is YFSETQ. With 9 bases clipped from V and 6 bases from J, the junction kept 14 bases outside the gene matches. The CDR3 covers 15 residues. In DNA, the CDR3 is TGCGCCAAGACAGGGGATCGCCGTACTTTCAATGAGCAGTTCTTC. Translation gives CAKTGDRRTFNEQFF.

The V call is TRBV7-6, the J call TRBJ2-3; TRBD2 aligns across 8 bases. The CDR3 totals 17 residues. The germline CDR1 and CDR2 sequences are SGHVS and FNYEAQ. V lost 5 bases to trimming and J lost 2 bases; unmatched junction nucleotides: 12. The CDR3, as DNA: TGTGCCAGCAGCGCAACGGGGGGGGGCCTCTTCACAGATACGCAGTATTTT. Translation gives CASSATGGGLFTDTQYF.

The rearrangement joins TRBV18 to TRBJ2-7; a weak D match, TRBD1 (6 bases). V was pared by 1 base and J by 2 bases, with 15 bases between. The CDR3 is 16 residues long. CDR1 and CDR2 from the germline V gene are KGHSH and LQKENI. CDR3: CASSPLGGRDTYEQYF. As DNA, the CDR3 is TGTGCCAGCTCACCACTAGGGGGACGGGATACCTACGAGCAGTACTTC.

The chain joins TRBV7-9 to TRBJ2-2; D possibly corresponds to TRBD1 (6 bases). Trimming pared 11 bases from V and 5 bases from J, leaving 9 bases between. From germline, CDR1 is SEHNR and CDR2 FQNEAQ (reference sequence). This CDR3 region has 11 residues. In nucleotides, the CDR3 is TGTGCCGAAGGGGGAACCGGGGAGCTGTTTTTT. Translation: CAEGGTGELFF.

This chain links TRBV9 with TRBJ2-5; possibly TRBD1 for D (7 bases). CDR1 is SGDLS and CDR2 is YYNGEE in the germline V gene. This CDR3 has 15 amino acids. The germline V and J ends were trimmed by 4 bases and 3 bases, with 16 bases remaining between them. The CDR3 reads CASSTRGAQKETQYF. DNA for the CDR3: TGTGCCAGCAGCACCAGGGGGGCTCAGAAAGAGACCCAGTACTTC.

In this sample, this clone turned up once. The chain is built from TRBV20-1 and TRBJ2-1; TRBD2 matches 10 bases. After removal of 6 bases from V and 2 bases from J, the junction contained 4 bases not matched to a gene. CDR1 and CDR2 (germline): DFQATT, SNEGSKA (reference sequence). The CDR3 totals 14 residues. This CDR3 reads CSASSGRTYNEQFF. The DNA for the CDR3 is TGCAGTGCAAGTAGCGGGAGGACCTACAATGAGCAGTTCTTC.

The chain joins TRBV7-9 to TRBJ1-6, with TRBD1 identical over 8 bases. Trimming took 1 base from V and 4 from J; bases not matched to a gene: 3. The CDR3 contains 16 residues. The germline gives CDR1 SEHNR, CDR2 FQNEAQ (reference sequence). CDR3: CASSLGGTGYNSPLHF. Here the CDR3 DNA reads TGTGCCAGCAGCTTAGGGGGGACAGGTTATAATTCACCCCTCCACTTT.

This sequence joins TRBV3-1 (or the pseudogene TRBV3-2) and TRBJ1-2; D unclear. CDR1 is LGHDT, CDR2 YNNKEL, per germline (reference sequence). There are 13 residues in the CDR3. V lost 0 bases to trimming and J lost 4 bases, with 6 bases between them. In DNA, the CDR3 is TGTGCCAGCAGCCAAGACAGGTTCTATGGCTACACCTTC. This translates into CASSQDRFYGYTF.

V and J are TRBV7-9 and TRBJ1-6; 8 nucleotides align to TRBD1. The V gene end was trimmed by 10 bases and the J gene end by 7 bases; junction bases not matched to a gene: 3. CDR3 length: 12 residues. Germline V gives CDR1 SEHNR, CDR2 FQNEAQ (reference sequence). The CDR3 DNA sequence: TGTGCCACCGACAGGGGAAATTCACCCCTCCACTTT. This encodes CATDRGNSPLHF.

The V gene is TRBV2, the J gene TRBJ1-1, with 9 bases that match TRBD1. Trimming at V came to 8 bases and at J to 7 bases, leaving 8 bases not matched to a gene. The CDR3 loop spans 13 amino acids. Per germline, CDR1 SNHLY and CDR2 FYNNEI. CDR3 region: CASGPQGAGEAFF. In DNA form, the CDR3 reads TGTGCCAGCGGCCCACAGGGGGCTGGTGAAGCTTTCTTT.